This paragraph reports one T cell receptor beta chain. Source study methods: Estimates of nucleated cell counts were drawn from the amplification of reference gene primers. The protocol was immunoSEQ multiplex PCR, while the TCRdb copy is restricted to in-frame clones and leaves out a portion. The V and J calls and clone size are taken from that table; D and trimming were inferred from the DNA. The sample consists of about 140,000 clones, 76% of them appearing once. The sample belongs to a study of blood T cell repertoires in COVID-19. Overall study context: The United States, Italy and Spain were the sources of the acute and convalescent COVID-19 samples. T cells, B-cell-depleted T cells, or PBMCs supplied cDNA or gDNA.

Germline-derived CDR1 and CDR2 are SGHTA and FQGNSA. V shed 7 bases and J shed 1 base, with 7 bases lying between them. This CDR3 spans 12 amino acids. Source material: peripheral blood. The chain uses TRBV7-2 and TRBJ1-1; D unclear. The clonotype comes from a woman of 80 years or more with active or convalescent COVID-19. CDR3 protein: CASNSGNTEAFF. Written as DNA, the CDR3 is TGTGCCAGCAACTCAGGGAACACTGAAGCTTTCTTT. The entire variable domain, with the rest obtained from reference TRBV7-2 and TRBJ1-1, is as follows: GAGVSQSPSNKVTEKGKDVELRCDPISGHTALYWYRQSLGQGLEFLIYFQGNSAPDKSGLPSDRFSAERTGGSVSTLTIQRTQQEDSAVYLCASNSGNTEAFFGQGTRLTVV.